Reported below is one T cell receptor beta chain. This clonotype was picked up many times. It lacks a known antigen. Base qualities are not at hand, and no much larger clone is one base apart. TCRdb shows the sequencer as Illumina NovaSeq 6000. TCRalpha and TCRbeta cDNA libraries were constructed by 5'RACE with constant-segment primers, with sample barcodes and unique molecular identifiers being introduced. RNA was extracted from every sample with Trizol reagent. Libraries were amplified in two PCR steps, with a second sample barcode and Illumina TruSeq adapters added in the second step. The libraries were sequenced on an Illumina NovaSeq using 2 x 150 bp paired-end reads. In the source study's methods: With migec v1.2.7, reads were demultiplexed and then collapsed into UMI-guided consensus sequences. Using mixcr v2.1.11, UMI consensuses were aligned to TRA and TRB V and J templates and then assembled into clonotypes. Expanded or contracted clonotypes were those called significant by both edgeR and NoisET, with noise models trained on biological replicates. For edgeR calls, the cutoffs were a false discovery rate-adjusted p below 0.01 and a log2 fold-change threshold of 1. As an exploratory analysis of dynamics, max-normalized trajectories of the 1000 most abundant clonotypes were examined by PCA with hierarchical clustering. Each responding clone was given a CD4 or CD8 phenotype based on the CD4+ and CD8+ repertoires, which had been sequenced separately. TCRdb reprocessing: public reads trimmed at Q25 with fastp, clones called with MiXCR, in-frame beta chains kept. Duplicate CDR3 protein sequences are folded into a single record with the most common DNA and genes. It is TCRdb's table, rather than the study itself, that gives the V and J calls and clone size. The sample table contains approximately 400,000 distinct CDR3 sequences; only one count was recorded for less than 25% of them. Roughly 8.7% of the sample is in the top ten clones.

After removal of 5 bases from V and 6 bases from J, the junction retains 4 bases not matched to a gene. The CDR3 runs 15 residues from the cysteine to the phenylalanine. Only the CDR3 region is kept as DNA, spanning 45 bases read in frame from base 1. Reading the germline V gene gives CDR1 MNHEY and CDR2 SVGEGT. The data were taken from a study of T-cell memory formation after mild COVID-19 (dated by TCRdb to the early 2020s). In terms of the full investigation: TCR sequence clusters from the two donors were largely donor specific. In a couple of donors, T-cell clones that expanded and contracted after mild COVID-19 were followed by sequencing TCRalpha and TCRbeta repertoires longitudinally. Two young, previously healthy adult volunteers made up the cohort, one male and one female.

Ficoll-Paque density gradient centrifugation was the method used to isolate PBMCs. Beyond this particular receptor, the publication reports: The study included only a couple of mild cases, and larger cohorts that include severe cases with pre-infection samples were judged to be necessary. Whether the second-wave clones peaking on day 37 were SARS-CoV-2 specific was not confirmed. Contracting CD4+ clones appeared mostly in the CM and EM memory subsets, whereas CD8+ clones were enriched in EMRA. Balanced CD4/CD8 phenotypes were observed for clones contracting from day 15 to 85, whereas a bias towards CD4+ was observed for a second wave of clones expanding from day 15 to 37. The detection of some responding clones in pre-infection memory suggests that pre-existing cross-reactive memory T cells joined the SARS-CoV-2 response.

The rearranged segments are TRBV6-2 or TRBV6-3 and TRBJ2-1; TRBD2 lines up with 13 middle nucleotides. The sequence was obtained from an adult woman who had mild COVID-19 (a few samples of this study predate the infection). The sample titles of this study are shuffled in the database, so cell type and time point are left out; the donor was told from shared clones. Material: PBMCs or a T cell subset sorted from them (not recorded which). The DNA is as follows: TGTGCCAGCAGTGCGACTAGCGGGGGGCGCAATGAGCAGTTCTTC. Its coded protein is CASSATSGGRNEQFF.